The text below deals with one TCR beta chain. Clones were read by immunoSEQ multiplex PCR, and TCRdb kept only the in-frame ones, dropping some. Here the sample spans roughly 110,000 clones, roughly 85% being singletons. This record belongs to a study of blood T cell repertoires in COVID-19. Germline assignment: CDR1 MGHRA and CDR2 YSYEKL. The V and J ends lost 0 bases and 2 bases respectively, with 18 bases between them. This CDR3 comprises 18 residues. The sample comprised peripheral blood. The gene calls are TRBV4-1 and TRBJ2-3, with D maybe TRBD2 (5 bases). This clonotype was sampled from a human donor in a cohort sampled during active COVID-19. DNA of the CDR3: TGCGCCAGCAGCCAAGAAAGGCTTAGCGCTATGATCACAGATACGCAGTATTTT. As protein: CASSQERLSAMITDTQYF.